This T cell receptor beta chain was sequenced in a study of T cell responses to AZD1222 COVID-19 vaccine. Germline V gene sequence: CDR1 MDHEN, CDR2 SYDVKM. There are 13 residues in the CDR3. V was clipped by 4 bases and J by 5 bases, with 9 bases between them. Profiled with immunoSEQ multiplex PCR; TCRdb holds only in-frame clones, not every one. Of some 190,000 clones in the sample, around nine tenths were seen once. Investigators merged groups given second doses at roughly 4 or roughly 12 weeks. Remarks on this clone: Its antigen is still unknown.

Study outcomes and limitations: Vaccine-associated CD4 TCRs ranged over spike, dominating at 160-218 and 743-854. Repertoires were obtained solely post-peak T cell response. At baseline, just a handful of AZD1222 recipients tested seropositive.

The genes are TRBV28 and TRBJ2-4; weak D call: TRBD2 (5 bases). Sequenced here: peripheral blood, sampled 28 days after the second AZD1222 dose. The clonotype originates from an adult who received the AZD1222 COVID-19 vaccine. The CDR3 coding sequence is TGTGCCAGCAGTTCTAACGGGGAAAACATTCAGTACTTC. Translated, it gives CASSSNGENIQYF.